One sample yielded the 17 T cell receptor beta chains listed below, sequenced in a study of blood T cell repertoires in COVID-19. Profiled with immunoSEQ multiplex PCR; TCRdb holds only in-frame clones, not every one. Of approximately 110,000 clones listed, more than 70% are singletons. Sequenced input: peripheral blood. The receptors were gathered from a human donor in a cohort sampled during active COVID-19.

This chain joins TRBV6-5 and TRBJ1-1, with D hard to call. The CDR3 length is 13 residues. Trimming left V 5 bases short and J 6 bases short, with 13 bases between. Germline V gives CDR1 MNHEY, CDR2 SVGAGI. The CDR3 loop reads CASSLSFGAEAFF. The CDR3 DNA reads as TGTGCCAGCAGTCTATCCTTTGGAGCTGAAGCTTTCTTT.

This chain joins TRBV7-6 and TRBJ2-3; tentatively, D is TRBD2 (6 bases). The CDR3 is made up of 15 amino acids. Germline CDR1 SGHVS, CDR2 FNYEAQ. Trimming shortened V by 0 bases and J by 0 bases, and 7 bases separated the two germline ends. CDR3 coding DNA: TGTGCCAGCAGCTTAGCGGGACTCAGCACAGATACGCAGTATTTT. This translates into CASSLAGLSTDTQYF.

The chain is built from TRBV2 and TRBJ2-1; 15 bases are shared with TRBD2. The CDR3 runs to 15 residues. Germline assignment: CDR1 SNHLY and CDR2 FYNNEI. The V gene end was trimmed by 7 bases and the J gene end by 6 bases; junction bases not matched to a gene: 4. The CDR3 DNA reads TGTGCCAGCATCCGGACTAGCGGGAGGGTCAATGAGCAGTTCTTC. It yields the protein CASIRTSGRVNEQFF.

This clone was detected only once. The V and J genes are TRBV7-9 and TRBJ1-4; TRBD1 matches at 7 bases. CDR1 SEHNR and CDR2 FQNEAQ come from the germline V gene (reference sequence). Trimming cost V 1 base and J 3 bases; bases outside gene matches: 5. The CDR3 loop spans 16 amino acids. Here the CDR3 reads CASSLDWTGPNEKLFF. In DNA form, the CDR3 reads TGTGCCAGCAGCTTAGATTGGACAGGACCTAATGAAAAACTGTTTTTT.

The genes are TRBV6-2 or TRBV6-3 and TRBJ2-5; 9 bases map to TRBD2. This CDR3 has 16 amino acids. CDR1 is MNHEY and CDR2 is SVGEGT in the germline V gene. V dropped 2 bases and J dropped 3; count of bases not matched to a gene: 7. The CDR3 spells CASSYGGGRAKETQYF. For the CDR3, the DNA is TGTGCCAGCAGTTACGGGGGCGGGAGGGCCAAAGAGACCCAGTACTTC.

The chain carries TRBV5-4 and TRBJ2-5; 7 bases line up with TRBD1. With 4 bases clipped from V and 1 base from J, the junction kept 4 bases outside the gene matches. CDR3 size: 14 residues. CDR1 is SGHNT, CDR2 YYREEE, per germline (reference sequence). The CDR3 region is CASSLTGPQETQYF. The CDR3 nucleotides read TGTGCCAGCAGCCTGACAGGGCCCCAAGAGACCCAGTACTTC.

V usage is TRBV6-4 and J usage is TRBJ2-7; the D gene is possibly TRBD2 (5 bases). The CDR3 has 15 amino acids. V was trimmed by 5 bases and J by 0 bases, leaving 14 bases between them. Looked up from germline, CDR1 is MRHNA and CDR2 is SNTAGT. DNA for the CDR3: TGTGCCAGCAGTCCCGGCGTAGGGAGCTCCTACGAGCAGTACTTC. Protein product: CASSPGVGSSYEQYF.

The genes are TRBV6-5 and TRBJ1-4; perhaps TRBD1 as D (5 bases). CDR3 length equals 16 residues. V lost 2 bases, J lost 7 bases, and 17 bases lay in between. The germline V gene encodes CDR1 MNHEY and CDR2 SVGAGI. The CDR3 DNA reads TGTGCCAGCAGTTACGGCGGGGGGTTCGGAGGTGAAAAACTGTTTTTT. Amino acid sequence: CASSYGGGFGGEKLFF.

Points on this clone: At the DNA level, this CDR3 is encoded by other sequences in the same sample as well. The chain uses TRBV4-3 and TRBJ1-1, with D unresolved. Germline CDR1 LGHNA, CDR2 YSLEER. This CDR3 has 13 amino acids. Trimming stripped 1 base from V and 1 base from J, with 4 bases between. In DNA form, the CDR3 reads TGCGCCAGCAGCCAAGCCGGGAACACTGAAGCTTTCTTT. Its translation: CASSQAGNTEAFF.

The rearrangement links TRBV9 to TRBJ2-2, with a weak D call TRBD2 (6 bases). The CDR3 covers 15 residues. Trimming took off 0 bases at V and 8 bases at J, with 14 bases between the two ends. CDR1 and CDR2 from the germline V gene are SGDLS and YYNGEE. The CDR3 protein is CASSVAGGGLGELFF. CDR3 nucleotides: TGTGCCAGCAGCGTAGCTGGGGGAGGCTTAGGGGAGCTGTTTTTT.

V usage is TRBV9 and J usage is TRBJ2-1, with a weak D call TRBD2 (6 bases). This CDR3 is built from 16 residues. Trimming pared 0 bases from V and 4 bases from J, leaving 14 bases between. Germline V gene data show CDR1 as SGDLS and CDR2 as YYNGEE. CDR3 DNA: TGTGCCAGCAGCGTAGTGGCTCTAGCGACATACAATGAGCAGTTCTTC. Translation gives CASSVVALATYNEQFF.

This sequence joins TRBV18 and TRBJ2-3; D perhaps matches TRBD2 (5 bases). Trimming left V 2 bases short and J 0 bases short, with 18 bases between. The CDR3 is made up of 18 amino acids. Germline values: CDR1 KGHSH, CDR2 LQKENI. CDR3: CASSPDKTERKSTDTQYF. The CDR3 coding sequence is TGTGCCAGCTCACCAGACAAAACTGAGCGGAAGAGCACAGATACGCAGTATTTT.

CDR3 sequence: CASSLSAGENTGELFF. The CDR3 region has the DNA TGTGCCAGCAGCTTAAGCGCAGGGGAGAACACCGGGGAGCTGTTTTTT. The V call is TRBV11-3, the J call TRBJ2-2, with D perhaps TRBD1 (6 bases). Trimming stripped 2 bases from V and 1 base from J, with 11 bases between. The CDR3 is made up of 16 amino acids. CDR1 is SGHNT and CDR2 is YENEEA in the germline V gene.

This chain joins TRBV2 and TRBJ2-1; 9 bases line up with TRBD2. Per germline, CDR1 SNHLY and CDR2 FYNNEI. The junction had 6 bases not matched to a gene; V was cut back by 4 bases and J by 8 bases. The CDR3 sequence is 14 residues long. This CDR3 is CASSARTSEDEQFF. CDR3 DNA sequence: TGTGCCAGCAGTGCACGGACTAGCGAAGATGAGCAGTTCTTC.

This chain links TRBV25-1 with TRBJ1-5; no firm D call. The V and J ends lost 10 bases and 4 bases respectively, with 17 bases between them. In germline, CDR1 is MGHDK, CDR2 SYGVNS. There are 14 residues in the CDR3. The CDR3 protein is CATSPGGNNQPQHF. DNA for the CDR3: TGTGCCACCTCTCCGGGAGGTAATAATCAGCCCCAGCATTTT.

V and J are TRBV6-1 and TRBJ2-1, with 11 bases that match TRBD2. The V gene end was trimmed by 4 bases and the J gene end by 8 bases; junction bases not matched to a gene: 10. The CDR3 is made up of 16 amino acids. The germline V gene encodes CDR1 MNHNS and CDR2 SASEGT. CDR3 region: CASSGLAGGFVYEQFF. The CDR3 DNA reads TGTGCCAGCAGTGGCTTAGCGGGAGGGTTTGTATATGAGCAGTTCTTC.

As DNA, the CDR3 is TGTGCCAGCAGTTCCGCATCCTCCATTCAACGGGCCGGGGAGCTGTTTTTT. It is translated as CASSSASSIQRAGELFF. V gene TRBV28 combines with J gene TRBJ2-2; no reliable D call. The V gene's germline CDR1 is MDHEN and CDR2 SYDVKM. The V gene lost 4 bases and the J gene lost 6 bases, with 21 bases spanning the gap. The CDR3 spans 17 residues.